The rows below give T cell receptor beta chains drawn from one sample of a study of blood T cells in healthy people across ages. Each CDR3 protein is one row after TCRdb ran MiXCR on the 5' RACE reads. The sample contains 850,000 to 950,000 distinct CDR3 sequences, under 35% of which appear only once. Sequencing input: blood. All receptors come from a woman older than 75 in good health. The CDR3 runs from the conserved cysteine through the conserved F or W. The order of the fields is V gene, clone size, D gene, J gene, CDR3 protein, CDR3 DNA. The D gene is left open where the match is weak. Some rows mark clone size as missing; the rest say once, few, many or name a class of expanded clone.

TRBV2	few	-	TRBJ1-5	CASSEMDSNQPQHF	TGTGCCAGCAGTGAAATGGACAGTAATCAGCCCCAGCATTTT
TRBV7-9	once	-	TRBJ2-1	CASSLVPGSNEQFF	TGTGCCAGCAGCTTAGTCCCGGGGAGCAATGAGCAGTTCTTC
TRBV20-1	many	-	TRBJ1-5	CSASRDSNQPQHF	TGCAGTGCTAGTCGAGATAGCAATCAGCCCCAGCATTTT
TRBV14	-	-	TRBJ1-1	CASSRLGQNTEAFF	TGTGCCAGCAGCCGACTAGGACAGAACACTGAAGCTTTCTTT
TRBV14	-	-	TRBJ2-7	CASSNIGGLSYNEQYF	TGTGCCAGCAGCAATATCGGTGGCCTCTCCTACAATGAGCAGTACTTC
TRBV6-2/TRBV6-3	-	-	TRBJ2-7	CASMGTRARHEQYF	TGTGCCAGCATGGGAACCAGGGCGCGCCACGAGCAGTACTTC
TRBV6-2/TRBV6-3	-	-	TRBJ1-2	CASSKDSFGYTF	TGTGCCAGCAGTAAAGACAGCTTTGGCTACACCTTC
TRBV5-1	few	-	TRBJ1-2	CASSNQGLGYTF	TGCGCCAGCAGCAACCAGGGGCTTGGCTACACCTTC
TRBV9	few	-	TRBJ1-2	CASSFTGKRRYGYTF	TGTGCCAGCAGCTTCACCGGGAAAAGAAGATATGGCTACACCTTC
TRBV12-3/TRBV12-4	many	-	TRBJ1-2	CASSSAGPGSGYTF	TGTGCCAGCAGTTCAGCCGGACCAGGTAGTGGCTACACCTTC
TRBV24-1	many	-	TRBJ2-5	CATSDTLGNQYF	TGTGCCACCAGTGATACTTTAGGCAACCAGTACTTC
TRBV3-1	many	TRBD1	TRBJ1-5	CASSSRQGSQPQHF	TGTGCCAGCAGCTCCAGACAGGGAAGTCAGCCCCAGCATTTT
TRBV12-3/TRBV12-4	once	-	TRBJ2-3	CASSWVSADAQYF	TGTGCCAGCAGTTGGGTGAGCGCAGATGCGCAATATTTT
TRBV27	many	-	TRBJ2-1	CASSLASETSEFF	TGTGCCAGCAGTTTGGCATCGGAAACAAGTGAGTTCTTC
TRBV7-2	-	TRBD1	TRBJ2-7	CASSVRQGPYDEQYF	TGTGCCAGCAGCGTTCGACAGGGACCGTACGACGAGCAGTACTTC
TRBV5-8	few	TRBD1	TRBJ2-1	CASRLPGQGQWEQFF	TGTGCCAGCAGACTTCCGGGACAGGGACAATGGGAGCAGTTCTTC
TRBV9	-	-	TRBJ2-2	CASSPRQAGSGELFF	TGTGCCAGCAGCCCGCGACAAGCAGGATCCGGGGAGCTGTTTTTT
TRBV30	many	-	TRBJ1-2	CAWSGQGYGYTF	TGTGCCTGGAGTGGGCAGGGTTATGGCTACACCTTC
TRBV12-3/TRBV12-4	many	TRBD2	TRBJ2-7	CASSFLAGASYEQYF	TGTGCCAGCAGTTTCTTAGCGGGGGCCTCCTACGAGCAGTACTTC
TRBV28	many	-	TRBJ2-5	CASSPPGLGTQYF	TGTGCCAGCAGCCCACCGGGACTCGGGACCCAGTACTTC
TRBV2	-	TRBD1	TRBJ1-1	CASSQDRVEAFF	TGTGCCAGCAGTCAGGACAGGGTAGAAGCTTTCTTT
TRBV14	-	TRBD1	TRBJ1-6	CASSQPGGLNSPLHF	TGTGCCAGCAGCCAGCCAGGGGGACTTAATTCACCCCTCCACTTT
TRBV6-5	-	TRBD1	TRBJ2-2	CVSSPGTGETGELFF	TGTGTCAGCAGTCCCGGGACAGGGGAAACCGGGGAGCTGTTTTTT
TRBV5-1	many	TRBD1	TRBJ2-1	CASSLTRQGTYNEQFF	TGCGCCAGCAGCTTGACGAGACAGGGGACATACAATGAGCAGTTCTTC
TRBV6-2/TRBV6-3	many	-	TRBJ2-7	CASRKGYEQYF	TGTGCCAGCAGAAAAGGGTACGAGCAGTACTTC
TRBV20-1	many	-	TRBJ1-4	CSAPYPLGAGGGGTNEKLFF	TGCAGTGCTCCCTACCCTTTGGGGGCAGGAGGGGGGGGAACTAATGAAAAACTGTTTTTT
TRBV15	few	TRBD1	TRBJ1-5	CATSPTGGGQPQHF	TGTGCCACCAGCCCGACAGGGGGGGGTCAGCCCCAGCATTTT
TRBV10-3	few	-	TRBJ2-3	CAIKKGDTDTQYF	TGTGCCATCAAGAAAGGGGACACAGATACGCAGTATTTT
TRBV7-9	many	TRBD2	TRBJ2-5	CASSPDGGGQETQYF	TGTGCCAGCAGCCCAGATGGGGGGGGGCAAGAGACCCAGTACTTC
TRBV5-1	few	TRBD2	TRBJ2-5	CASSPGRGVGEETQYF	TGCGCCAGCAGCCCCGGGCGGGGGGTCGGGGAAGAGACCCAGTACTTC
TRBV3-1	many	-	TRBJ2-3	CASSRGQTLRTDTQYF	TGTGCCAGCAGCCGGGGGCAGACCCTACGCACAGATACGCAGTATTTT
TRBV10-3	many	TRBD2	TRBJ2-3	CAISEGRGNTDTQYF	TGTGCCATCAGTGAGGGGCGGGGGAACACAGATACGCAGTATTTT
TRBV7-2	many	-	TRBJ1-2	CASSGEPLYGYTF	TGTGCCAGCAGCGGAGAACCCCTCTATGGCTACACCTTC
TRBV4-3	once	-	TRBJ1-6	CASSYGGEGNSPLHF	TGCGCCAGCAGCTACGGAGGGGAGGGGAATTCACCCCTCCACTTT
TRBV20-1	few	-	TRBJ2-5	CSAKTRAGNEQYF	TGCAGTGCTAAGACGAGGGCGGGCAATGAGCAGTACTTC
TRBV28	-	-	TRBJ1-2	CASSLGGRGNGYTF	TGTGCCAGCAGTTTGGGGGGGCGAGGAAATGGCTACACCTTC
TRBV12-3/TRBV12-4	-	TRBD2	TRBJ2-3	CASSGDASGSADTQYF	TGTGCCAGCAGTGGGGATGCTAGCGGGAGCGCAGATACGCAGTATTTT
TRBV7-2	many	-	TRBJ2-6	CASSLGSRFSGANVLTF	TGTGCCAGCAGCTTAGGGAGCAGGTTCTCTGGGGCCAACGTCCTGACTTTC
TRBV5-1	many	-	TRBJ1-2	CASSLDRAPYGYTF	TGCGCCAGCAGCTTGGACCGGGCTCCCTATGGCTACACCTTC
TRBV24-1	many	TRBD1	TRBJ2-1	CATRGQGYNEQFF	TGTGCCACCAGGGGACAGGGCTACAATGAGCAGTTCTTC
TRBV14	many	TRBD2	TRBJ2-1	CASSQVAGALGEQFF	TGTGCCAGCAGCCAAGTAGCGGGGGCCTTGGGTGAGCAGTTCTTC
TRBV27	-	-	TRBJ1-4	CASSSRSTRNEKLFF	TGCGCCAGCAGTTCACGCAGCACCCGAAATGAAAAACTGTTTTTT